The 27 T cell receptor beta chains below all came from one sample that was sequenced in a study of CD8 T cells in ankylosing spondylitis. Whole-study results and caveats: Eight highly homologous variants formed a TCR beta motif that appeared characteristic of ankylosing spondylitis blood.

From the 5' RACE reads, TCRdb called clonotypes with MiXCR, one entry per CDR3 protein. The sample lists fewer than 750,000 distinct CDR3 sequences, around a fifth occurring once. Their specific antigens are unknown. Material: blood, either unsorted or a sorted T cell fraction (not recorded which). Receptors originate from a male donor with ankylosing spondylitis.

This clonotype was seen ten or more times. This rearrangement joins TRBV12-3 or TRBV12-4 to TRBJ2-2; D is tentatively TRBD1 or TRBD2 (5 bases each). CDR3 length: 15 amino acids. V lost 3 bases and J 7 bases, leaving 15 bases between the germline ends. Here the CDR3 reads CASSLDNEGFGELFF. In DNA, the CDR3 is TGTGCCAGCAGTTTGGACAACGAGGGATTCGGGGAGCTGTTTTTT.

J is TRBJ1-3 and V is TRBV9, with D tentatively TRBD1 (6 bases). V lost 4 bases, J lost 0 bases, and 11 bases lay in between. Germline V gene sequence: CDR1 SGDLS, CDR2 YYNGEE. The CDR3 has 15 residues. In DNA, the CDR3 is TGTGCCAGCAGCCCCTGGGACATCTCTGGAAACACCATATATTTT. Translated, it gives CASSPWDISGNTIYF. The entire variable domain, with the rest obtained from reference TRBV9 and TRBJ1-3, is as follows: DSGVTQTPKHLITATGQRVTLRCSPRSGDLSVYWYQQSLDQGLQFLIQYYNGEERAKGNILERFSAQQFPDLHSELNLSSLELGDSALYFCASSPWDISGNTIYFGEGSWLTVV.

V and J are TRBV20-1 and TRBJ1-5; D call uncertain. CDR1 and CDR2 from the germline V gene are DFQATT and SNEGSKA (reference sequence). CDR3 size: 14 residues. Deletions cut 2 bases from V and 0 bases from J, with 8 bases between. CDR3 DNA sequence: TGCAGTGCTAGATCGGGTATTAGCAATCAGCCCCAGCATTTT. It is translated as CSARSGISNQPQHF.

The table lists this clonotype with a few counts. This chain connects TRBV20-1 to TRBJ2-1; D remains unclear. The germline V gene has CDR1 DFQATT and CDR2 SNEGSKA (reference sequence). CDR3 length: 11 amino acids. The V gene lost 6 bases and the J gene lost 3 bases, with 6 bases spanning the gap. The CDR3 loop reads CSAGNYNEQFF. DNA for the CDR3: TGCAGTGCAGGCAACTACAATGAGCAGTTCTTC.

The V gene is TRBV12-3 or TRBV12-4, the J gene TRBJ1-3; D is undetermined. V lost 4 bases and J lost 0, with 22 bases in between. This CDR3 is built from 19 residues. CDR3 nucleotide sequence: TGTGCCAGCAGTTCCCGTACGAAAACGACTGGAAGCTCTGGAAACACCATATATTTT. It translates to CASSSRTKTTGSSGNTIYF.

This clonotype was seen more than once but under ten times. The J gene is TRBJ2-1, the V gene TRBV4-2; tentatively, D is TRBD2 (5 bases). Germline CDR1 reads LGHNA; CDR2 reads YNFKEQ. Between the trimmed V and J ends, which lost 0 bases and 8 bases, there was a span of 5 bases. CDR3 length: 12 residues. This CDR3 is CASSQDGDEQFF. As DNA, the CDR3 is TGTGCCAGCAGCCAAGACGGGGATGAGCAGTTCTTC.

The V and J genes are TRBV6-5 and TRBJ2-2; D possibly corresponds to TRBD1 (7 bases). CDR1 and CDR2 from the germline V gene are MNHEY and SVGAGI. CDR3 length equals 15 residues. Trimming removed 5 bases at V and 5 bases at J, with 15 bases between. The CDR3 spells CASSIQGRMTGELFF. In nucleotides, the CDR3 is TGTGCCAGCAGTATACAGGGGAGGATGACCGGGGAGCTGTTTTTT.

The sample holds a few counts of this clonotype. This rearrangement joins TRBV29-1 to TRBJ1-2; D not certain. CDR1 is SQVTM and CDR2 is ANQGSEA in the germline V gene. Trimming removed 3 bases at V and 4 bases at J, with 12 bases between. The CDR3 contains 13 residues. The CDR3, as DNA: TGCAGCGTTGACGATGACGTCGCCTATGGCTACACCTTC. It encodes CSVDDDVAYGYTF. The whole variable domain, filled in from reference TRBV29-1 and TRBJ1-2, reads SAVISQKPSRDICQRGTSLTIQCQVDSQVTMMFWYRQQPGQSLTLIATANQGSEATYESGFVIDKFPISRPNLTFSTLTVSNMSPEDSSIYLCSVDDDVAYGYTFGSGTRLTVV.

The gene calls are TRBV7-8 and TRBJ2-1, with 10 nucleotides matching TRBD2. The CDR3 is made up of 17 amino acids. Trimming took 5 bases from V and 1 from J; bases not matched to a gene: 8. Germline-derived CDR1 and CDR2 are SGHVS and FQNEAQ. CDR3 sequence: CASSPQLAGISYNEQFF. DNA for the CDR3: TGTGCCAGCAGCCCTCAACTAGCGGGGATTTCCTACAATGAGCAGTTCTTC.

A few counts support this clonotype. The genes are TRBV4-1 and TRBJ2-7, with TRBD1 matching over 9 bases. The ends lost 2 bases at V and 3 bases at J; junction bases unmatched: 5. There are 15 residues in the CDR3. The germline CDR1 and CDR2 sequences are MGHRA and YSYEKL. CDR3 residues: CASSQRQGGSYEQYF. The CDR3 coding sequence is TGCGCCAGCAGCCAACGACAGGGGGGAAGCTACGAGCAGTACTTC.

Worth noting for this clonotype: A much larger clone differs by one base, so this may be a read error. The chain has TRBV2 and TRBJ2-7; D unclear. Germline loops: CDR1 SNHLY, CDR2 FYNNEI. Deletions cut 4 bases from V and 2 bases from J, with 12 bases between. The CDR3 covers 14 residues. The CDR3 here is CASSVYGDAYEQYF. CDR3 sequence (DNA): TGTGCCAGCAGTGTATATGGGGATGCCTACGAGCAGTACTTC.

CDR3 region: CASRRAGGNQPQHF. The CDR3 coding sequence is TGTGCCAGCCGTCGGGCAGGCGGCAATCAGCCCCAGCATTTT. The V call is TRBV12-3 or TRBV12-4, the J call TRBJ1-5; D is unresolved. V dropped 8 bases and J dropped 2 bases, with 13 bases sitting between them. This CDR3 spans 14 amino acids.

This chain links TRBV5-1 with TRBJ1-1; maybe TRBD1 (6 bases). V dropped 0 bases and J dropped 0 bases, with 9 bases sitting between them. The length of the CDR3 is 15 residues. Germline CDR1 reads SGHRS; CDR2 reads YFSETQ. Written as DNA, the CDR3 is TGCGCCAGCAGCTTGGCCTGGACAGTGAACACTGAAGCTTTCTTT. It yields the protein CASSLAWTVNTEAFF.

CDR3 in amino acids: CASSRTSGSTETQYF. The CDR3 DNA is TGTGCCAGCAGTCGGACTAGCGGGAGTACAGAGACCCAGTACTTC. This chain uses TRBV2 with TRBJ2-5; 13 positions agree with TRBD2. Unmatched junction bases numbered 4, after V lost 5 bases and J lost 4 bases. CDR1 and CDR2 (germline): SNHLY, FYNNEI. This CDR3 is 15 amino acids long.

This clonotype was seen a few times. The chain combines TRBV25-1 with TRBJ1-6, with 8 positions matching TRBD1. Germline CDR1 is MGHDK and CDR2 is SYGVNS. The trim removed 4 bases at V and 4 bases at J, leaving 3 bases unmatched. The CDR3 contains 15 residues. The DNA of the CDR3 is TGTGCCAGCAGTGCCTACAGGGGGTATAATTCACCCCTCCACTTT. This gives the protein CASSAYRGYNSPLHF.

The chain recombines TRBV29-1 with TRBJ1-1; no reliable D call. The V end was cut by 6 bases, the J end by 4 bases, with 18 bases between. This CDR3 comprises 14 residues. The germline gives CDR1 SQVTM, CDR2 ANQGSEA. In DNA form, the CDR3 reads TGCAGCGTCCGCCCCCGGGGTTTGGGCACTGAAGCTTTCTTT. It yields the protein CSVRPRGLGTEAFF.

This clonotype was counted many times. In DNA, the CDR3 is TGTGCCAGCGGGGCATACAATGAGCAGTTCTTC. It translates to CASGAYNEQFF. This chain joins TRBV12-3 or TRBV12-4 and TRBJ2-1; D may be TRBD1 (5 bases). The CDR3 has 11 residues. Trimming cost V 8 bases and J 4 bases, with 6 bases left between them.

This clonotype occurred a few times. V is TRBV29-1 and J is TRBJ2-7; D might be TRBD1 (5 bases). The ends were cut back, 7 bases at V and 5 bases at J, with 15 bases in the middle. CDR1 is SQVTM, CDR2 ANQGSEA, per germline. This CDR3 spans 12 amino acids. This chain's CDR3 is CSARSAGNEQYF. DNA for the CDR3: TGCAGCGCTCGATCGGCAGGGAACGAGCAGTACTTC.

This clonotype turned up a few times. V and J are TRBV5-6 and TRBJ2-3; D is perhaps TRBD1 (6 bases). Germline V gene sequence: CDR1 SGHDT, CDR2 YYEEEE. This CDR3 region has 14 residues. V was cut by 1 base and J by 7 bases, with 13 bases left in between. CDR3 protein: CASSLRGTRNTQYF. The CDR3 DNA is TGTGCCAGCAGCTTGCGAGGGACAAGAAATACGCAGTATTTT. Together with reference TRBV5-6 and TRBJ2-3, the CDR3 gives the full variable domain: DAGVTQSPTHLIKTRGQQVTLRCSPKSGHDTVSWYQQALGQGPQFIFQYYEEEERQRGNFPDRFSGHQFPNYSSELNVNALLLGDSALYLCASSLRGTRNTQYFGPGTRLTVL.

This rearrangement joins TRBV7-2 to TRBJ2-1, with 11 bases lining up with TRBD2. The CDR3 loop spans 15 amino acids. Looked up from germline, CDR1 is SGHTA and CDR2 is FQGNSA. The junction had 2 bases not matched to a gene; V was cut back by 5 bases and J by 2 bases. The CDR3 is CASSTSGGTYNEQFF. CDR3 nucleotide sequence: TGTGCCAGCAGCACTAGCGGGGGAACCTACAATGAGCAGTTCTTC. Supplemented by reference TRBV7-2 and TRBJ2-1, the full variable domain reads GAGVSQSPSNKVTEKGKDVELRCDPISGHTALYWYRQSLGQGLEFLIYFQGNSAPDKSGLPSDRFSAERTGGSVSTLTIQRTQQEDSAVYLCASSTSGGTYNEQFFGPGTRLTVL.

This chain uses TRBV15 with TRBJ2-2; D gene unclear. The V gene lost 5 bases and the J gene lost 1 base, with 5 bases spanning the gap. CDR3 length: 13 residues. Germline V gene data show CDR1 as LNHNV and CDR2 as YYDKDF (reference sequence). CDR3 region: CATSGENTGELFF. Here the CDR3 DNA reads TGTGCCACCAGCGGGGAGAACACCGGGGAGCTGTTTTTT.

The DNA of the CDR3 is TGCGCCAGCAGCCAAGATCCTCTAAGGCGAATTGACTCTGGAAACACCATATATTTT. The encoded protein is CASSQDPLRRIDSGNTIYF. This chain links TRBV4-1 with TRBJ1-3; no reliable D call. CDR1 is MGHRA and CDR2 is YSYEKL in the germline V gene. The length of the CDR3 is 19 residues. Trimming cost V 0 bases and J 0 bases, with 18 bases left between them.

The chain combines TRBV29-1 with TRBJ1-3; D not certain. Per germline, CDR1 SQVTM and CDR2 ANQGSEA. The CDR3 sequence is 14 residues long. V was trimmed by 8 bases and J by 0 bases, leaving 14 bases between them. CDR3 sequence: CSPRPSFSGNTIYF. The DNA of the CDR3 is TGCAGCCCCAGGCCTTCTTTCTCTGGAAACACCATATATTTT.

This chain connects TRBV15 to TRBJ1-2; no definite D call. The CDR3 consists of 14 residues. Per the germline V gene, CDR1 is LNHNV and CDR2 is YYDKDF (reference sequence). Trimming took 1 base from V and 5 from J, leaving 11 bases between them. CDR3 amino acids: CATSRAGSAYGYTF. CDR3 DNA: TGTGCCACCAGCAGAGCAGGATCAGCATATGGCTACACCTTC. The variable domain in full, completed from reference TRBV15 and TRBJ1-2, reads DAMVIQNPRYQVTQFGKPVTLSCSQTLNHNVMYWYQQKSSQAPKLLFHYYDKDFNNEADTPDNFQSRRPNTSFCFLDIRSPGLGDTAMYLCATSRAGSAYGYTFGSGTRLTVV.

The chain employs TRBV5-4 and TRBJ2-1; D perhaps matches TRBD2 (6 bases). CDR3 length: 15 residues. V was cut by 0 bases and J by 4 bases, with 11 bases left in between. Germline V lookup: CDR1 SGHNT, CDR2 YYREEE (reference sequence). CDR3 in amino acids: CASSLEVAAYNEQFF. Here the CDR3 DNA reads TGTGCCAGCAGCTTGGAAGTAGCGGCGTACAATGAGCAGTTCTTC. Filled out from reference TRBV5-4 and TRBJ2-1, the complete variable domain reads ETGVTQSPTHLIKTRGQQVTLRCSSQSGHNTVSWYQQALGQGPQFIFQYYREEENGRGNFPPRFSGLQFPNYSSELNVNALELDDSALYLCASSLEVAAYNEQFFGPGTRLTVL.

This clonotype was counted only a few times. The rearrangement links TRBV5-1 to TRBJ1-1; D ambiguous. V lost 5 bases to trimming and J lost 6 bases, with 14 bases between them. CDR3 length: 13 residues. The germline gives CDR1 SGHRS, CDR2 YFSETQ. Written as DNA, the CDR3 is TGCGCCAGCAGTTCTGAAGTGGGCGCTGAAGCTTTCTTT. This sequence encodes CASSSEVGAEAFF.

Only a few counts were recorded for this clonotype. J is TRBJ1-3 and V is TRBV12-3 or TRBV12-4; the D is unclear. Trimming removed 7 bases from V and 2 bases from J, with 12 bases in between. The CDR3 is made up of 14 amino acids. The CDR3 DNA reads as TGTGCCAGCACCCCGTTGGCGACTGGAAACACCATATATTTT. Amino acids: CASTPLATGNTIYF.